Following are 2 T cell receptor beta chains from one sample sequenced in a study of blood T cell repertoires in COVID-19. Measured with immunoSEQ multiplex PCR; TCRdb has only the in-frame clones, and not every one. The top ten clones hold over 10% of a sample with 120,000 to 150,000 clones, approximately 80% of them seen once. Sequencing was carried out using peripheral blood. Every receptor here comes from a man aged 55 to 70 with active or convalescent COVID-19.

The J gene is TRBJ2-7, the V gene TRBV21-1; TRBD2, as called in the table, went unchecked against the DNA. TRBV21-1 is given as a pseudogene. This CDR3 region has 18 residues. CDR3 in DNA: TGTGCCAGCCCGAAAGGGGCGGTGCTAGCGCCTCAGCCCTACGAGCAGTACTTC. It yields the protein CASPKGAVLAPQPYEQYF.

V and J are TRBV29-1 and TRBJ2-5, with D possibly being TRBD2 (6 bases). The V end was cut by 5 bases, the J end by 1 base, with 14 bases between. CDR3 length equals 14 residues. Germline CDR1 reads SQVTM; CDR2 reads ANQGSEA. The CDR3: CSVPEGASQETQYF. The CDR3 coding sequence is TGCAGCGTTCCGGAGGGCGCGAGCCAAGAGACCCAGTACTTC.